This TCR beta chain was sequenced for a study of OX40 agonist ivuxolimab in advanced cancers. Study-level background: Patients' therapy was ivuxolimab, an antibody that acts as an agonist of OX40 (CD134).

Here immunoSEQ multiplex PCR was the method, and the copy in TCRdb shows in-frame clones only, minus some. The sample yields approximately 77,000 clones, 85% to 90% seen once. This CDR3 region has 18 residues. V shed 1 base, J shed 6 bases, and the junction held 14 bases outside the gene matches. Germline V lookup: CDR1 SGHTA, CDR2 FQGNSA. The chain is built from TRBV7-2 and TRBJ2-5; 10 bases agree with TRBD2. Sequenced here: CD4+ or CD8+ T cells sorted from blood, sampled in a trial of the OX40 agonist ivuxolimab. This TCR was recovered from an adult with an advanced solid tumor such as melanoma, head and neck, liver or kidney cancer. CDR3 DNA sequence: TGTGCCAGCAGCTTAGACGGAGTCAGCGGGGGGGCGAGGAAGACCCAGTACTTC. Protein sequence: CASSLDGVSGGARKTQYF.